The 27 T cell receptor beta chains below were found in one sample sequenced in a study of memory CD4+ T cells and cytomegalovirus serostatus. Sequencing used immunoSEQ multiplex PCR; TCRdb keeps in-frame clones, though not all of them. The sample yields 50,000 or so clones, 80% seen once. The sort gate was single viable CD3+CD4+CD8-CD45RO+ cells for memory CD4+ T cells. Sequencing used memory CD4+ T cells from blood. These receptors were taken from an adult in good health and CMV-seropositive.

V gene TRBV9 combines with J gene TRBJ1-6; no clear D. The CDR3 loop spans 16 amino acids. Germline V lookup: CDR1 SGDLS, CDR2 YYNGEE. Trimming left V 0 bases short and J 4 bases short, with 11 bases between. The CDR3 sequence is CASSVAPLAYNSPLHF. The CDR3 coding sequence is TGTGCCAGCAGCGTAGCACCTTTGGCTTATAATTCACCCCTCCACTTT.

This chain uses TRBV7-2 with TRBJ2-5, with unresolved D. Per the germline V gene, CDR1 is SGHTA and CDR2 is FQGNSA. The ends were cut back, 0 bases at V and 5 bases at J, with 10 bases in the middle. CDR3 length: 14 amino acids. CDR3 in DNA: TGTGCCAGCAGCTTAGCGCCCTTCGGGGAGACCCAGTACTTC. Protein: CASSLAPFGETQYF.

CDR3 sequence (DNA): TGTGCCAGCAGCCGGACTCTGGGGGGAGAGACCCAGTACTTC. Its translation: CASSRTLGGETQYF. This chain joins TRBV6-5 and TRBJ2-5; D possibly corresponds to TRBD2 (6 bases). CDR3 length equals 14 residues. The V gene lost 6 bases and the J gene lost 4 bases, with 15 bases spanning the gap. Per the germline V gene, CDR1 is MNHEY and CDR2 is SVGAGI.

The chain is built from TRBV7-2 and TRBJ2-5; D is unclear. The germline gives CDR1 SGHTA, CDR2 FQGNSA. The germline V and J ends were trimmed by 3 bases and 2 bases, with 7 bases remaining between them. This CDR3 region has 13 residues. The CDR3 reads CASSLTWQETQYF. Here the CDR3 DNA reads TGTGCCAGCAGCTTGACCTGGCAAGAGACCCAGTACTTC.

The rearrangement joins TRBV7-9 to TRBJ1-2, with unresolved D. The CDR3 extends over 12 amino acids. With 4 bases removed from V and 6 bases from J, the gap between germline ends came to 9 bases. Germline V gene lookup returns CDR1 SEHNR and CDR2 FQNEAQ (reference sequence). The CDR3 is CASSSTSNGYTF. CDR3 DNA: TGTGCCAGCAGCTCGACATCAAATGGCTACACCTTC. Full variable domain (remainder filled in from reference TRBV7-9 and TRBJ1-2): DTGVSQNPRHKITKRGQNVTFRCDPISEHNRLYWYRQTLGQGPEFLTYFQNEAQLEKSRLLSDRFSAERPKGSFSTLEIQRTEQGDSAMYLCASSSTSNGYTFGSGTRLTVV.

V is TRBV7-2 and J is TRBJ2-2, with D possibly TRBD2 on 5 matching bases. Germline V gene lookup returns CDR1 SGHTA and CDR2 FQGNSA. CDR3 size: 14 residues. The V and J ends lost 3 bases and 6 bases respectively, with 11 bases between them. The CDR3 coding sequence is TGTGCCAGCAGCTTTGGTGGGAGTGCCGGGGAGCTGTTTTTT. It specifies CASSFGGSAGELFF.

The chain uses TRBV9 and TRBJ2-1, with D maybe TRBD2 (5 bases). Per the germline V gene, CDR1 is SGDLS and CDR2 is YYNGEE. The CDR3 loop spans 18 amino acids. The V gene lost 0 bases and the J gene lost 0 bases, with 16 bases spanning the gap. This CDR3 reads CASSVASLAGGSYNEQFF. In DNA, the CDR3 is TGTGCCAGCAGCGTAGCGTCCCTAGCCGGTGGCTCCTACAATGAGCAGTTCTTC. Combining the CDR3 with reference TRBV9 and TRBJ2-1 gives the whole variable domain DSGVTQTPKHLITATGQRVTLRCSPRSGDLSVYWYQQSLDQGLQFLIQYYNGEERAKGNILERFSAQQFPDLHSELNLSSLELGDSALYFCASSVASLAGGSYNEQFFGPGTRLTVL.

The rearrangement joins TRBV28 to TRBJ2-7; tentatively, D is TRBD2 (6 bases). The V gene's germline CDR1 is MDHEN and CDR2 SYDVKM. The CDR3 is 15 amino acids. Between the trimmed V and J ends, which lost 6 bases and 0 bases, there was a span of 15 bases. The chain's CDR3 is CASREGGSGSYEQYF. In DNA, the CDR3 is TGTGCCAGCAGGGAGGGCGGGTCCGGCTCCTACGAGCAGTACTTC.

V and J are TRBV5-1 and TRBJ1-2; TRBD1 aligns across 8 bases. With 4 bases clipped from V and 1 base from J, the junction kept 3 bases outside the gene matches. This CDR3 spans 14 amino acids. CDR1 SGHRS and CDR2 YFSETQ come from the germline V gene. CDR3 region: CASSPDRGNYGYTF. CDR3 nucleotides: TGCGCCAGCAGCCCCGACAGGGGTAACTATGGCTACACCTTC.

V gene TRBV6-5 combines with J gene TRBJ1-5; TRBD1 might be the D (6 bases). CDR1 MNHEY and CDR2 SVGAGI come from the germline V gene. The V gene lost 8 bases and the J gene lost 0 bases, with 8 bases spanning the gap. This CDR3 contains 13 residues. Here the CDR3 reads CASRQASNQPQHF. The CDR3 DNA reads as TGTGCCAGCCGACAGGCTAGCAATCAGCCCCAGCATTTT.

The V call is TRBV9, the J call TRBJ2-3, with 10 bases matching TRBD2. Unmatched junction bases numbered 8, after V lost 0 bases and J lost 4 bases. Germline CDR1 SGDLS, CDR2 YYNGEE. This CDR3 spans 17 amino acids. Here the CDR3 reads CASSVGSSGRDADTQYF. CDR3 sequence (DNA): TGTGCCAGCAGCGTAGGATCTAGCGGGAGAGACGCAGATACGCAGTATTTT.

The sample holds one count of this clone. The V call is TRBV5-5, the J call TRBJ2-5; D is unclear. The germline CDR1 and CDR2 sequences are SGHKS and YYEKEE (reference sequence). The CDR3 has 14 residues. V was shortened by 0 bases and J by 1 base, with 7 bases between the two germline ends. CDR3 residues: CASSLASGQETQYF. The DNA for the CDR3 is TGTGCCAGCAGCTTGGCTTCAGGCCAAGAGACCCAGTACTTC.

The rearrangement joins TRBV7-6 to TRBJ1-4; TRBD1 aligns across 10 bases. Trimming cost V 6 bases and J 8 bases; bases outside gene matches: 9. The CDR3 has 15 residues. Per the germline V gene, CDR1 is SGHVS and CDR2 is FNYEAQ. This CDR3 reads CASSYTGTGVEKLFF. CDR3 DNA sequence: TGTGCCAGCAGTTACACCGGGACAGGGGTGGAAAAACTGTTTTTT.

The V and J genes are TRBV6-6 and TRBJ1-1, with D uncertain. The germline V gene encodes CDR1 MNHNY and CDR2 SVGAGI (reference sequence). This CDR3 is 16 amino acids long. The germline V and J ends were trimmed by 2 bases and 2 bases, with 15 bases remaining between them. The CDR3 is CASSYPGSKGNTEAFF. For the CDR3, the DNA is TGTGCCAGCAGTTACCCGGGGTCAAAAGGAAACACTGAAGCTTTCTTT.

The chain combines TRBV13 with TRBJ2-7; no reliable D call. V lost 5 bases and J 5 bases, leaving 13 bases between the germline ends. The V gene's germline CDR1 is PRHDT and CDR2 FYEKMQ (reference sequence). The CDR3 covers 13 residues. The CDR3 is CASSRVGYHEQYF. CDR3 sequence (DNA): TGTGCCAGCAGCCGTGTGGGGTACCACGAGCAGTACTTC.

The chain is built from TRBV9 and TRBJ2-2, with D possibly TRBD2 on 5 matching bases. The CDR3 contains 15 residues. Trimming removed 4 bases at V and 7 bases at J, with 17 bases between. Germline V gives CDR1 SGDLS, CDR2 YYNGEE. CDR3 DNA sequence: TGTGCCAGCAGCACGACGATGGAAGGGAGCGGGGAGCTGTTTTTT. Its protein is CASSTTMEGSGELFF.

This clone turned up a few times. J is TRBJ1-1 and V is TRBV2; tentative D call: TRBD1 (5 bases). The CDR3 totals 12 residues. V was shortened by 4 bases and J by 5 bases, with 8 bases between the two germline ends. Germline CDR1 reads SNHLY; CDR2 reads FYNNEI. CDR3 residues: CASSAGRTEAFF. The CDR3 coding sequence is TGTGCCAGCAGTGCAGGGAGGACTGAAGCTTTCTTT.

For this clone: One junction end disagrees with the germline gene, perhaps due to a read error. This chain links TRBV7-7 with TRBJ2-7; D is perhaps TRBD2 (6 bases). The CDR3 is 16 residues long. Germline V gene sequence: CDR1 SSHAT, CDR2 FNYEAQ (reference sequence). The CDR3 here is CASSLVGWRASYEQYF. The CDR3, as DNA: TGTGCTAGCAGCTTAGTAGGGTGGAGGGCCTCCTACGAGCAGTACTTC.

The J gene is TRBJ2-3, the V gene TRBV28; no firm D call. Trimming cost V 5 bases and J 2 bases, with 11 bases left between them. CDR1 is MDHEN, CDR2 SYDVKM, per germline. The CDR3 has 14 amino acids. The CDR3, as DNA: TGTGCCAGCAGTACCGGGCCGTACACAGATACGCAGTATTTT. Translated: CASSTGPYTDTQYF.

The CDR3 here is CASSHPGEMNTEAFF. CDR3 nucleotides: TGTGCCAGTAGTCACCCAGGGGAAATGAACACTGAAGCTTTCTTT. This rearrangement joins TRBV19 to TRBJ1-1, with a weak D call TRBD1 (6 bases). V gave up 5 bases and J gave up 0 bases, with 13 bases separating them. This CDR3 comprises 15 residues. CDR1 LNHDA and CDR2 SQIVND come from the germline V gene (reference sequence).

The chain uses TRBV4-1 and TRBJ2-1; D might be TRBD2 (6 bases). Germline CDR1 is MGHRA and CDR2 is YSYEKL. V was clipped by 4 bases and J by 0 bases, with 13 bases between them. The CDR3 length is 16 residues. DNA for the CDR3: TGCGCCAGCAGCCGAGAGCGGGTCGACTCCTACAATGAGCAGTTCTTC. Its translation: CASSRERVDSYNEQFF.

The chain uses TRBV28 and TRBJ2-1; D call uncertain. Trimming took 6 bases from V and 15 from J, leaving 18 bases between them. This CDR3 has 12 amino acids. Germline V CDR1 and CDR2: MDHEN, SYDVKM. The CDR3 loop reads CASSPTSRVWFF. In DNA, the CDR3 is TGTGCCAGCAGCCCCACGAGTCGGGTTTGGTTCTTC.

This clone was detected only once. The DNA for the CDR3 is TGCAGCGCTGGACATTTCTACGAGCAGTACTTC. Protein: CSAGHFYEQYF. The V and J genes are TRBV29-1 and TRBJ2-7; D may be TRBD1 (5 bases). This CDR3 is 11 amino acids long. V was pared by 7 bases and J by 3 bases, with 10 bases between. CDR1 is SQVTM, CDR2 ANQGSEA, per germline.

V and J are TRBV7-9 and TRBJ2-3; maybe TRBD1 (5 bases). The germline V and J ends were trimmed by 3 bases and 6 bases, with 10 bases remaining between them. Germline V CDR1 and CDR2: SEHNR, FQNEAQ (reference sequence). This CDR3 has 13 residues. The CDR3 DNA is TGTGCCAGCAGCTTTCATCCAGGGGATACGCAGTATTTT. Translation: CASSFHPGDTQYF.

The CDR3 loop reads CSVDSPSTDTQYF. CDR3 bases: TGCAGCGTTGATAGTCCAAGCACAGATACGCAGTATTTT. The chain links TRBV29-1 to TRBJ2-3; D is undetermined. The germline V gene has CDR1 SQVTM and CDR2 ANQGSEA. Trimming stripped 3 bases from V and 0 bases from J, with 7 bases between. CDR3 length: 13 residues.

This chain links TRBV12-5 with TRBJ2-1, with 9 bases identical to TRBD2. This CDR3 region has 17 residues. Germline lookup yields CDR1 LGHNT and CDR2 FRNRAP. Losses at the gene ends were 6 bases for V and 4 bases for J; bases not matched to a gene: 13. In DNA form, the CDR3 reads TGTGCTAGTGGGGATACCAAGCGGGGGGTCCGGTACAATGAGCAGTTCTTC. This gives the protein CASGDTKRGVRYNEQFF.

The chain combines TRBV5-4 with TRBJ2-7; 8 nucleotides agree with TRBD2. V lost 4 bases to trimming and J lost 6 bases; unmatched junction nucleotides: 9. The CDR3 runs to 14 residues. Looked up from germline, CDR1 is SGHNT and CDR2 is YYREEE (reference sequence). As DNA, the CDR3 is TGTGCCAGCAGCCCCGGGCGCCTAGCGGGCGAGCAGTACTTC. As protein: CASSPGRLAGEQYF.